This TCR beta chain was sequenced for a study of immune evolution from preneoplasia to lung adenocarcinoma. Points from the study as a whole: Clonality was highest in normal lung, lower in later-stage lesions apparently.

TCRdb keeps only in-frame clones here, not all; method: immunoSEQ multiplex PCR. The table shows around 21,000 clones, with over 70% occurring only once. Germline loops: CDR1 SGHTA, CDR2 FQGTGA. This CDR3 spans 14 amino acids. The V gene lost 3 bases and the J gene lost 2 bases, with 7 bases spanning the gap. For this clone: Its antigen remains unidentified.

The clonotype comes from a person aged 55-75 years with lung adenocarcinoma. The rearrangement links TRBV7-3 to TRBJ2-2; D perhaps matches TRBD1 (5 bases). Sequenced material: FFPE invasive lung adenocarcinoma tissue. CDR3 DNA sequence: TGTGCCAGCAGCTTGGACACAAACACCGGGGAGCTGTTTTTT. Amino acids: CASSLDTNTGELFF.